This T cell receptor beta chain originates from a study of CD8 T cells in Susac syndrome. The CDR3 sequence is 16 residues long. After removal of 3 bases from V and 1 base from J, the junction contained 6 bases not matched to a gene. The germline CDR1 and CDR2 sequences are LGHNA and YNFKEQ. Random hexamers were used to reverse transcribe an amount of roughly 0.45 to 1 ug RNA. TCRdb reprocessed the immunoSEQ multiplex PCR reads with MiXCR, giving one entry per CDR3 protein. The data show about 120,000 distinct CDR3 sequences, nearly 96% seen once. The chain links TRBV4-2 to TRBJ2-3, with 8 positions matching TRBD1. Specimen: CD4+ T cells from PBMCs. The clonotype comes from a human donor with Susac syndrome. The CDR3: CASSQTDRAGTDTQYF. The DNA for the CDR3 is TGTGCCAGCAGCCAGACGGACAGGGCAGGCACAGATACGCAGTATTTT.